Listed below are T cell receptor beta chains from one sample, sequenced in a study of T-cell reconstitution after alpha-beta-depleted transplantation in children. TCRdb called the PCR reads again in MiXCR, with one record for every CDR3 protein. The table has around 440,000 distinct CDR3 sequences, 16% seen once. The specimen was PBMCs, mostly from graft donor cells, collected 360 days after TCRalphabeta/CD19-depleted stem cell transplant. The receptors originated from a boy under two years old who had a stem cell transplant for Wiskott-Aldrich syndrome, so the T cells may come from the graft donor. CDR3s include the opening cysteine and the closing phenylalanine or tryptophan. The D gene is left open where the match is weak. Size tells how often a clone was seen (once, few, many) or the class of an expanded clone, and some rows leave it out.

J,V,length,size,D,CDR3,DNA
TRBJ2-1,TRBV12-3/TRBV12-4,15,-,-,CASSLRGGVYNEQFF,TGTGCCAGCAGTTTAAGGGGGGGGGTCTACAATGAGCAGTTCTTC
TRBJ2-7,TRBV18,13,-,-,CASSQDLFYEQYF,TGTGCCAGCTCACAGGACCTGTTCTACGAGCAGTACTTC
TRBJ2-1,TRBV4-3,17,-,TRBD2,CASSQLRSGSRYNEQFF,TGCGCCAGCAGCCAACTGCGAAGCGGGAGTCGGTACAATGAGCAGTTCTTC
TRBJ2-7,TRBV5-1,15,few,TRBD2,CASSLEGLAGLEQYF,TGCGCCAGCAGCTTGGAGGGACTAGCGGGGCTCGAGCAGTACTTC
TRBJ2-2,TRBV5-1,14,few,TRBD2,CASRGLPVTGELFF,TGCGCCAGCAGGGGACTACCAGTCACCGGGGAGCTGTTTTTT
TRBJ2-7,TRBV4-3,15,few,-,CASSQTRLGRYEQYF,TGCGCCAGCAGCCAAACTAGACTCGGGCGCTACGAGCAGTACTTC
TRBJ2-7,TRBV12-3/TRBV12-4,13,few,-,CASSHRDPYEQYF,TGTGCCAGCAGTCACAGGGATCCCTACGAGCAGTACTTC
TRBJ1-5,TRBV6-5,14,few,-,CASSYGGRNQPQHF,TGTGCCAGCAGTTACGGGGGTAGGAATCAGCCCCAGCATTTT
TRBJ2-3,TRBV27,13,-,-,CASSLWSTDTQYF,TGTGCCAGCAGTTTATGGAGCACAGATACGCAGTATTTT
TRBJ2-1,TRBV5-1,15,few,-,CASSLVLVAPNEQFF,TGCGCCAGCAGCTTGGTCCTAGTTGCGCCCAATGAGCAGTTCTTC
TRBJ2-3,TRBV20-1,14,few,-,CSARVGTTTDTQYF,TGCAGTGCTAGAGTTGGCACAACCACAGATACGCAGTATTTT
TRBJ1-1,TRBV18,12,few,-,CASSPSGTEAFF,TGTGCCAGCTCACCTTCGGGTACTGAAGCTTTCTTT
TRBJ2-7,TRBV18,15,few,TRBD2,CASSPQGLADYEQYF,TGTGCCAGCTCACCACAGGGACTAGCGGACTACGAGCAGTACTTC
TRBJ2-3,TRBV3-1,15,few,-,CASSPVRGVTDTQYF,TGTGCCAGCAGCCCAGTCCGGGGCGTCACAGATACGCAGTATTTT
TRBJ2-2,TRBV7-9,14,-,TRBD1,CASSSTGGPGELFF,TGTGCCAGCAGCTCGACAGGGGGACCCGGGGAGCTGTTTTTT
TRBJ2-7,TRBV18,15,-,TRBD1,CASSPGTGAPYEQYF,TGTGCCAGCTCACCGGGGACAGGGGCTCCATACGAGCAGTACTTC
TRBJ2-7,TRBV10-3,13,few,-,CAIRATVSYEQYF,TGTGCCATCAGAGCGACAGTTTCCTACGAGCAGTACTTC
TRBJ2-1,TRBV7-2,15,-,-,CASSPRGQLYNEQFF,TGTGCCAGCAGCCCCAGAGGGCAGCTATACAATGAGCAGTTCTTC
TRBJ2-7,TRBV5-1,12,many,-,CASSLGRYEQYF,TGCGCCAGCAGCTTGGGGCGCTACGAGCAGTACTTC
TRBJ2-1,TRBV10-1,15,-,TRBD1,CASSEDRGLYNEQFF,TGCGCCAGCAGTGAGGACAGGGGGCTATACAATGAGCAGTTCTTC
TRBJ2-1,TRBV24-1,14,-,-,CATSDHGRSGEQFF,TGTGCCACCAGTGATCACGGGAGAAGCGGAGAGCAGTTCTTC
TRBJ1-2,TRBV5-1,13,few,TRBD1,CASSLTGADGYTF,TGCGCCAGCAGCTTGACAGGGGCGGACGGCTACACCTTC
TRBJ2-3,TRBV29-1,13,-,-,CSVGPLHRDTQYF,TGCAGCGTAGGGCCTCTACATCGGGATACGCAGTATTTT
TRBJ2-7,TRBV5-1,13,few,-,CASSEDKPYEQYF,TGCGCCAGCAGTGAGGACAAACCTTACGAGCAGTACTTC
TRBJ2-7,TRBV5-1,18,few,-,CASSLNLISGKTSYEQYF,TGCGCCAGCAGCTTAAACTTGATTTCGGGAAAAACCTCCTACGAGCAGTACTTC
TRBJ2-1,TRBV7-9,16,-,TRBD2,CASSFSGRRSYNEQFF,TGTGCCAGCAGCTTCAGCGGGAGGCGATCCTACAATGAGCAGTTCTTC
TRBJ2-2,TRBV5-1,15,-,-,CASSLFVGNTGEPFF,TGCGCCAGCAGCTTGTTCGTGGGGAACACCGGGGAGCCGTTTTTT
TRBJ1-3,TRBV9,15,-,-,CASSVEGDPGNTIYF,TGTGCCAGCAGCGTAGAAGGGGATCCCGGAAACACCATATATTTT
TRBJ2-2,TRBV24-1,15,few,TRBD2,CATSQSTSGAGELFF,TGTGCCACCAGTCAGTCTACTAGCGGGGCCGGGGAGCTGTTTTTT
TRBJ2-5,TRBV5-1,13,-,TRBD2,CASSPTSVETQYF,TGCGCCAGCAGCCCGACTAGCGTAGAGACCCAGTACTTC
TRBJ2-7,TRBV7-6,15,few,-,CASSPGTPGGDTQYF,TGTGCCAGCAGCCCCGGGACTCCCGGGGGCGATACGCAGTACTTC
TRBJ2-3,TRBV5-1,14,-,-,CASSFGRVGDTQYF,TGCGCCAGCAGCTTCGGACGTGTGGGAGATACGCAGTATTTT
TRBJ2-3,TRBV5-1,13,few,-,CASIMGEPDTQYF,TGCGCCAGCATTATGGGGGAGCCAGATACGCAGTATTTT
TRBJ2-7,TRBV13,17,few,TRBD2,CASSLGPGPSGGYEQYF,TGTGCCAGCAGCTTAGGCCCAGGGCCTAGCGGGGGGTACGAGCAGTACTTC
TRBJ2-5,TRBV30,15,few,TRBD1,CAWRIGQGAGETQYF,TGTGCCTGGAGAATAGGACAGGGGGCGGGGGAGACCCAGTACTTC
TRBJ2-7,TRBV24-1,15,-,-,CATSDGGGPSYEQYF,TGTGCCACCAGTGATGGGGGGGGCCCCTCCTACGAGCAGTACTTC
TRBJ2-1,TRBV4-3,16,-,TRBD2,CASSRRSGRIYNEQFF,TGCGCCAGCAGCCGTCGGAGCGGGAGGATCTACAATGAGCAGTTCTTC
TRBJ2-4,TRBV4-3,16,few,-,CASSQLRTNSKNIQYF,TGCGCCAGCAGCCAATTAAGGACCAACTCCAAAAACATTCAGTACTTC
TRBJ1-2,TRBV6-1,15,few,-,CASTYKTERYYGYTF,TGTGCCAGCACCTACAAAACCGAACGCTACTATGGCTACACCTTC
TRBJ2-1,TRBV12-3/TRBV12-4,14,many,TRBD2,CASSFWREYYEQFF,TGTGCCAGCAGTTTTTGGCGGGAGTACTATGAGCAGTTCTTC
TRBJ2-7,TRBV29-1,16,-,-,CSVALPPGAYPYEQYF,TGCAGCGTTGCGTTACCTCCGGGGGCTTACCCCTACGAGCAGTACTTC
TRBJ2-3,TRBV5-5,16,-,-,CASSLRAGSLTDTQYF,TGTGCCAGCAGCTTGCGAGCGGGCAGCCTCACAGATACGCAGTATTTT
TRBJ2-7,TRBV14,13,-,TRBD1,CASSRQGLGEQYF,TGTGCCAGCAGCCGACAGGGTTTAGGCGAGCAGTACTTC
TRBJ2-1,TRBV12-3/TRBV12-4,15,few,TRBD2,CASIIAGTSYNEQFF,TGTGCCAGCATTATAGCGGGTACCTCCTACAATGAGCAGTTCTTC
TRBJ2-1,TRBV7-9,17,-,-,CASSLLNWTTLENEQFF,TGTGCCAGCAGCTTATTGAATTGGACCACTTTGGAGAATGAGCAGTTCTTC
TRBJ2-2,TRBV12-3/TRBV12-4,16,-,-,CASSLLGLQGPGELFF,TGTGCCAGCAGTTTGCTCGGTTTGCAGGGCCCCGGGGAGCTGTTTTTT
TRBJ2-1,TRBV6-2/TRBV6-3,17,few,TRBD2,CASSYARWTSRAGEQFF,TGTGCCAGCAGTTACGCTAGATGGACTAGCCGGGCAGGGGAGCAGTTCTTC
TRBJ2-1,TRBV7-2,14,-,TRBD1,CASSSYRQGPKQFF,TGTGCCAGCAGCTCCTACCGACAGGGACCTAAGCAGTTCTTC
TRBJ2-2,TRBV11-2,15,few,TRBD2,CASSLLPAGDRELFF,TGTGCCAGCAGCTTATTGCCAGCGGGGGACAGGGAGCTGTTTTTT
TRBJ2-5,TRBV9,15,-,-,CASSARWGAGETQYF,TGTGCCAGCAGCGCTCGTTGGGGGGCAGGGGAGACCCAGTACTTC
TRBJ2-4,TRBV12-3/TRBV12-4,15,-,-,CASSPRRRAKNIQYF,TGTGCCAGCAGCCCCAGACGAAGGGCCAAAAACATTCAGTACTTC
TRBJ2-7,TRBV6-2/TRBV6-3,12,-,-,CASSYTSYEQYF,TGTGCCAGCAGTTACACTTCCTACGAGCAGTACTTC
TRBJ2-1,TRBV10-3,14,-,TRBD2,CAISLAVWGNEQFF,TGTGCCATCAGTCTAGCGGTTTGGGGGAATGAGCAGTTCTTC
TRBJ2-7,TRBV12-3/TRBV12-4,12,-,-,CASSFLVREQYF,TGTGCCAGCAGTTTTTTGGTCCGCGAGCAGTACTTC
TRBJ2-7,TRBV18,14,-,-,CASTEGLRASEQYF,TGTGCCAGCACCGAGGGACTCCGGGCATCCGAGCAGTACTTC
TRBJ1-1,TRBV5-1,11,few,-,CASRTGPEAFF,TGCGCCAGCCGGACGGGTCCTGAAGCTTTCTTT
TRBJ2-3,TRBV4-3,19,few,-,CASSRRTLALDAFTDTQYF,TGCGCCAGCAGCAGAAGAACCTTGGCACTAGACGCCTTCACAGATACGCAGTATTTT
TRBJ2-3,TRBV5-6,17,-,TRBD2,CASSHRTSGRSTDTQYF,TGTGCCAGCAGCCACCGGACTAGCGGAAGAAGCACAGATACGCAGTATTTT
TRBJ2-1,TRBV25-1,15,-,TRBD2,CASSDPREGDNEQFF,TGTGCCAGCAGTGACCCACGGGAGGGGGACAATGAGCAGTTCTTC